A single sample is the source of the 25 T cell receptor beta chains below, sequenced in a study of blood T cell repertoires in COVID-19 (dated by TCRdb to the early 2020s). Library construction relied on the immunoSEQ multiplex PCR assay. TCRdb retrieved this table from immuneACCESS and kept in-frame rearrangements only. Not all clones are present; in checked studies, unresolved V genes account for under half, and no reason is known for the remainder. The sample table holds a few hundred thousand clones, of which 89% were seen once. 2% to 2.5% of the sample rests with the top ten. Sequenced: peripheral blood. These receptor sequences come from a man aged 50 or older with acute or convalescent COVID-19.

V is TRBV5-4 and J is TRBJ1-6; the D gene is possibly TRBD1 (5 bases). The V gene's germline CDR1 is SGHNT and CDR2 YYREEE (reference sequence). With 4 bases removed from V and 1 base from J, the gap between germline ends came to 9 bases. The length of the CDR3 is 15 residues. The CDR3, as DNA: TGTGCCAGCAGCCCCGGGGGTTCCTATAATTCACCCCTCCACTTT. Translating it yields CASSPGGSYNSPLHF.

The J gene is TRBJ2-7, the V gene TRBV5-4; possible D gene TRBD2, 6 bases. The CDR3 totals 16 residues. CDR1 is SGHNT and CDR2 is YYREEE in the germline V gene (reference sequence). With 5 bases removed from V and 0 bases from J, the gap between germline ends came to 18 bases. For the CDR3, the DNA is TGTGCCAGCAGTCTGGGGGGAGGCCTTAGCTCCTACGAGCAGTACTTC. The encoded protein is CASSLGGGLSSYEQYF. Full variable domain (missing parts from reference TRBV5-4 and TRBJ2-7): ETGVTQSPTHLIKTRGQQVTLRCSSQSGHNTVSWYQQALGQGPQFIFQYYREEENGRGNFPPRFSGLQFPNYSSELNVNALELDDSALYLCASSLGGGLSSYEQYFGPGTRLTVT.

The V call is TRBV11-2, the J call TRBJ1-2, with D possibly TRBD1 on 6 matching bases. The CDR3 is 16 residues long. The V and J ends lost 0 bases and 4 bases respectively, with 15 bases between them. CDR1 SGHAT and CDR2 FQNNGV come from the germline V gene. The CDR3 reads CASSLDRWGRIYGYTF. In nucleotides, the CDR3 is TGTGCCAGCAGCTTAGATCGATGGGGGCGCATCTATGGCTACACCTTC.

V is TRBV3-1 (or the pseudogene TRBV3-2) and J is TRBJ2-1, with 8 bases identical to TRBD2. The V gene end was trimmed by 4 bases and the J gene end by 4 bases; junction bases not matched to a gene: 6. CDR1 is LGHDT and CDR2 is YNNKEL in the germline V gene (reference sequence). This CDR3 spans 15 amino acids. The CDR3 bases are TGTGCCAGCAGCCCGGGACTAGGGATTTACAATGAGCAGTTCTTC. Its protein product is CASSPGLGIYNEQFF.

The chain couples TRBV7-9 to TRBJ2-7, with D perhaps TRBD1 (5 bases). Germline-derived CDR1 and CDR2 are SEHNR and FQNEAQ (reference sequence). Trimming cost V 1 base and J 0 bases, with 10 bases left between them. The CDR3 totals 15 residues. CDR3 sequence reads: CASSLGAQGSYEQYF. CDR3 DNA sequence: TGTGCCAGCAGCTTAGGGGCCCAGGGCTCCTACGAGCAGTACTTC.

The chain is built from TRBV6-5 and TRBJ2-2; tentatively, D is TRBD1 (7 bases). Trimming stripped 7 bases from V and 7 bases from J, with 13 bases between. Per the germline V gene, CDR1 is MNHEY and CDR2 is SVGAGI. The CDR3 is made up of 13 amino acids. The CDR3: CASKEGAGGELFF. The CDR3 DNA is TGTGCCAGCAAGGAGGGGGCCGGCGGGGAGCTGTTTTTT.

V and J are TRBV5-4 and TRBJ1-2; 8 nucleotides match TRBD1. V lost 3 bases to trimming and J lost 8 bases; unmatched junction nucleotides: 6. Germline-derived CDR1 and CDR2 are SGHNT and YYREEE (reference sequence). This CDR3 region has 13 residues. The CDR3 protein is CASSSQGADGYTF. CDR3 bases: TGTGCCAGCAGCTCGCAGGGGGCGGACGGCTACACCTTC.

The genes are TRBV7-8 and TRBJ2-7, with D tentatively TRBD2 (6 bases). Trimming stripped 8 bases from V and 2 bases from J, with 13 bases between. Germline V CDR1 and CDR2: SGHVS, FQNEAQ. This CDR3 has 13 residues. DNA for the CDR3: TGTGCCAGCTCATGGGGGGTGGCCTACGAGCAGTACTTC. Its translation: CASSWGVAYEQYF.

Note on this clone: This specimen includes other DNA sequences encoding the same CDR3. This chain uses TRBV2 with TRBJ2-3, with 12 bases aligning to TRBD2. The CDR3 covers 17 residues. With V trimmed by 5 bases and J by 3 bases, 9 bases remained unmatched. The germline V gene has CDR1 SNHLY and CDR2 FYNNEI. The CDR3 sequence is CASSRWTSGESTDTQYF. CDR3 nucleotide sequence: TGTGCCAGCAGTCGTTGGACTAGCGGGGAATCAACAGATACGCAGTATTTT.

This clone has just one count. The genes are TRBV6-2 or TRBV6-3 and TRBJ2-3, with 7 bases aligning to TRBD1. J lost 1 base, V lost 7 bases, and 8 bases had no gene match. CDR1 is MNHEY, CDR2 SVGEGT, per germline. The CDR3 extends over 15 amino acids. The CDR3 DNA reads as TGTGCCAGCACCCCAGAGGGGGCGGGCACAGATACGCAGTATTTT. It specifies CASTPEGAGTDTQYF.

The J gene is TRBJ2-5, the V gene TRBV7-9; weak D call: TRBD2 (5 bases). This CDR3 region has 14 residues. Germline V gene data show CDR1 as SEHNR and CDR2 as FQNEAQ (reference sequence). Trimming shortened V by 1 base and J by 7 bases, and 13 bases separated the two germline ends. CDR3 DNA sequence: TGTGCCAGCAGCTTAGGTGAGGGAACGCGGACCCAGTACTTC. Its translation: CASSLGEGTRTQYF.

The V gene is TRBV3-1 (or the pseudogene TRBV3-2), the J gene TRBJ2-3; tentatively, D is TRBD1 (6 bases). Germline-derived CDR1 and CDR2 are LGHDT and YNNKEL (reference sequence). The CDR3 contains 16 residues. The V and J ends lost 2 bases and 2 bases respectively, with 14 bases between them. The DNA of the CDR3 is TGTGCCAGCAGCCAAAACCGGGACATATACACAGATACGCAGTATTTT. Amino acids: CASSQNRDIYTDTQYF.

This chain joins TRBV12-3 or TRBV12-4 and TRBJ1-6; TRBD1 is a possible D gene (5 bases). The CDR3 has 13 residues. Deletions cut 6 bases from V and 6 bases from J, with 9 bases between. The CDR3 bases are TGTGCCAGCAGACCAGGGTTTAATTCACCCCTCCACTTT. This codes for CASRPGFNSPLHF.

The chain carries TRBV4-1 and TRBJ2-3; maybe TRBD1 (6 bases). Germline CDR1 is MGHRA and CDR2 is YSYEKL. CDR3 size: 16 residues. The V gene lost 4 bases and the J gene lost 1 base, with 15 bases spanning the gap. CDR3 DNA sequence: TGCGCCAGCAGCCCCAGACGGGCAGGGGGCACAGATACGCAGTATTTT. Translation gives CASSPRRAGGTDTQYF.

This chain uses TRBV18 with TRBJ1-5; possible D gene TRBD1, 5 bases. Between the trimmed V and J ends, which lost 3 bases and 4 bases, there was a span of 10 bases. The CDR3 covers 14 residues. From germline, CDR1 is KGHSH and CDR2 LQKENI. The CDR3 nucleotides read TGTGCCAGCTCACCGGCCTCAGGGAATCAGCCCCAGCATTTT. Translated: CASSPASGNQPQHF.

Of note for this clone: This CDR3 is also generated by other DNA sequences in the sample. The CDR3 here is CASSQAGGYTF. In nucleotides, the CDR3 is TGTGCCAGCAGCCAGGCAGGGGGCTACACCTTC. The chain joins TRBV3-1 (or the pseudogene TRBV3-2) to TRBJ1-2; tentatively, D is TRBD1 (5 bases). Looked up from germline, CDR1 is LGHDT and CDR2 is YNNKEL (reference sequence). The CDR3 extends over 11 amino acids. The ends were cut back, 3 bases at V and 8 bases at J, with 7 bases in the middle.

The V and J genes are TRBV3-1 (or the pseudogene TRBV3-2) and TRBJ2-3; a possible D gene is TRBD1 (7 bases). V lost 3 bases and J lost 8, with 15 bases in between. Germline V gene lookup returns CDR1 LGHDT and CDR2 YNNKEL (reference sequence). This CDR3 has 14 residues. The CDR3 bases are TGTGCCAGCAGCCAGGGACTCCAGGGGGGTACGCAGTATTTT. Amino acids: CASSQGLQGGTQYF.

The CDR3 reads CASSEVAGAGNTIYF. The CDR3 nucleotides read TGTGCCAGCAGTGAAGTGGCCGGAGCTGGAAACACCATATATTTT. This rearrangement joins TRBV6-1 to TRBJ1-3, with D unresolved. With 1 base removed from V and 2 bases from J, the gap between germline ends came to 9 bases. The CDR3 loop spans 15 amino acids. The germline gives CDR1 MNHNS, CDR2 SASEGT.

V gene TRBV19 combines with J gene TRBJ1-3; 9 bases fit TRBD1. The CDR3 length is 16 residues. After removal of 2 bases from V and 2 bases from J, the junction contained 4 bases not matched to a gene. Looked up from germline, CDR1 is LNHDA and CDR2 is SQIVND (reference sequence). In DNA, the CDR3 is TGTGCCAGTAGTATAAGTGGGACAGGGACTGGAAACACCATATATTTT. Its translation: CASSISGTGTGNTIYF.

The rearrangement joins TRBV11-2 to TRBJ2-5; no clear D. Per germline, CDR1 SGHAT and CDR2 FQNNGV. This CDR3 spans 11 amino acids. V gave up 5 bases and J gave up 5 bases, with 6 bases separating them. The CDR3 is CASSPRETQYF. CDR3 nucleotide sequence: TGTGCCAGCAGCCCCCGGGAGACCCAGTACTTC. Based on the CDR3 plus reference TRBV11-2 and TRBJ2-5, the full variable domain is EAGVAQSPRYKIIEKRQSVAFWCNPISGHATLYWYQQILGQGPKLLIQFQNNGVVDDSQLPKDRFSAERLKGVDSTLKIQPAKLEDSAVYLCASSPRETQYFGPGTRLLVL.

V and J are TRBV7-8 and TRBJ2-5; D possibly corresponds to TRBD2 (5 bases). From germline, CDR1 is SGHVS and CDR2 FQNEAQ. There are 14 residues in the CDR3. The V end lost 5 bases, the J end lost 4 bases, and 14 bases lay between the germline ends. In DNA form, the CDR3 reads TGTGCCAGCAGCCCTGGCCTTGGAGGAGAGACCCAGTACTTC. It translates to CASSPGLGGETQYF.

This clone was observed a single time. The chain joins TRBV6-1 to TRBJ2-2, with D tentatively TRBD1 (5 bases). Germline V CDR1 and CDR2: MNHNS, SASEGT. Trimming stripped 4 bases from V and 0 bases from J, with 15 bases between. The CDR3 length is 17 residues. CDR3 DNA sequence: TGTGCCAGCAGTGGGGGCAGGATATCCCCGAACACCGGGGAGCTGTTTTTT. Translated: CASSGGRISPNTGELFF.

The chain combines TRBV7-9 with TRBJ1-1, with unresolved D. CDR1 SEHNR and CDR2 FQNEAQ come from the germline V gene (reference sequence). Deletions cut 1 base from V and 9 bases from J, with 12 bases between. CDR3 length: 13 residues. This CDR3 reads CASSLVSTEQAFF. The CDR3 coding sequence is TGTGCCAGCAGCTTAGTTAGTACAGAACAAGCTTTCTTT.

The chain links TRBV18 to TRBJ2-5; 7 nucleotides agree with TRBD2. The germline CDR1 and CDR2 sequences are KGHSH and LQKENI. The CDR3 covers 15 residues. V lost 4 bases and J lost 0; bases outside the gene matches: 5. CDR3 residues: CASSRGGADQETQYF. For the CDR3, the DNA is TGTGCCAGCTCACGGGGAGGGGCGGACCAAGAGACCCAGTACTTC.

In regard to this clone: Within the sample, other DNA sequences also encode this same CDR3. The chain links TRBV5-1 to TRBJ2-5; maybe TRBD2 (5 bases). With 7 bases removed from V and 3 bases from J, the gap between germline ends came to 13 bases. This CDR3 comprises 13 residues. From germline, CDR1 is SGHRS and CDR2 YFSETQ. The CDR3 bases are TGCGCCAGCTCCCTTCCCGGGGAAGAGACCCAGTACTTC. It specifies CASSLPGEETQYF.